Sequencing of this T cell receptor beta chain was carried out in a study of T cell responses to AZD1222 COVID-19 vaccine. General study results and limits: Increased Spike-specific TCR breadth and depth were observed after two AZD1222 doses. Just 5 to 7 AZD1222 recipients were seropositive at baseline. The CD4 TCRs associated with vaccination extended across spike and predominated at 160-218 and 743-854.

The repertoire was sequenced with immunoSEQ multiplex PCR; TCRdb's copy has only in-frame clones and lacks some. The sample carries some 150,000 clones, over 75% recorded once. As to this clone: What it recognizes is unknown.

V lost 7 bases, J lost 1 base, and 16 bases lay in between. There are 14 residues in the CDR3. Germline lookup yields CDR1 SQVTM and CDR2 ANQGSEA. Sequenced here: peripheral blood, sampled 28 days after the second dose of the MenACWY control vaccine. The rearrangement uses TRBV29-1 and TRBJ1-1; TRBD1 might be the D (5 bases). The clonotype was recovered from an adult who received the MenACWY meningococcal vaccine as a control. The CDR3 DNA sequence: TGCAGCGAACTCCCGCGGGGCGGGAACACTGAAGCTTTCTTT. It translates to CSELPRGGNTEAFF.